The 32 T cell receptor beta chains reported below all come from one sample, sequenced in a study of Ad26.COV2.S vaccination and SARS-CoV-2 variants. The method was immunoSEQ multiplex PCR; TCRdb's version includes in-frame clones alone and lacks a portion of them. The data hold about 450,000 clones, with about 91% observed a single time. Described treatment: roughly 20 received Ad26.COV2.S at low or high dose, single or two shots; 5 received placebo; per-sample allocation not given. All samples were drawn on day 63, counting from the first vaccine or placebo injection. This sample comprised peripheral blood, obtained in a trial of Ad26.COV2.S vaccine versus placebo. Receptors originate from a person between 18 and 60 years old who received the Ad26.COV2.S COVID-19 vaccine or a placebo.

This clone was detected once. V gene TRBV2 combines with J gene TRBJ1-2; D is unresolved. Germline CDR1 SNHLY, CDR2 FYNNEI. The V end lost 4 bases, the J end lost 5 bases, and 8 bases lay between the germline ends. There are 12 residues in the CDR3. The CDR3 coding sequence is TGTGCCAGCAGTGGAGGGAGTTATGGCTACACCTTC. Translating it yields CASSGGSYGYTF.

Concerning this clone: The sample contains more than one DNA sequence encoding this CDR3. The gene calls are TRBV19 and TRBJ1-6, with 7 bases matching TRBD1. Germline trimming cut 8 bases from V and 4 bases from J; bases unmatched to any gene: 2. This CDR3 has 13 amino acids. CDR1 and CDR2 (germline): LNHDA, SQIVND (reference sequence). This CDR3 reads CASRDSYNSPLHF. The CDR3 DNA is TGTGCCAGTCGGGACAGTTATAATTCACCCCTCCACTTT.

The chain couples TRBV3-1 (or the pseudogene TRBV3-2) to TRBJ1-4, with TRBD1 as a possible D gene (5 bases). Germline assignment: CDR1 LGHDT and CDR2 YNNKEL (reference sequence). The length of the CDR3 is 14 residues. Trimming stripped 4 bases from V and 8 bases from J, with 14 bases between. Here the CDR3 reads CASSPGRGREKLFF. CDR3 coding DNA: TGTGCCAGCAGCCCCGGTCGGGGGAGGGAAAAACTGTTTTTT.

The chain links TRBV27 to TRBJ1-2, with D possibly matching TRBD1 (5 bases). Germline loops: CDR1 MNHEY, CDR2 SMNVEV (reference sequence). The CDR3 runs to 15 residues. Between the trimmed V and J ends, which lost 4 bases and 3 bases, there was a span of 15 bases. This CDR3 is CASSSRQGGDYGYTF. The CDR3 DNA reads as TGTGCCAGCAGTTCCCGGCAGGGTGGGGACTATGGCTACACCTTC.

The rearrangement uses TRBV29-1 and TRBJ1-4; possible D gene TRBD1, 5 bases. From germline, CDR1 is SQVTM and CDR2 ANQGSEA. V lost 1 base and J 8 bases, leaving 14 bases between the germline ends. The CDR3 is 14 amino acids. The CDR3 spells CSVEVGARREKLFF. DNA for the CDR3: TGCAGCGTTGAAGTCGGGGCCAGGAGGGAAAAACTGTTTTTT.

In the case of this clone: Other DNA sequences in this specimen translate into the identical CDR3. The chain uses TRBV30 and TRBJ1-1; D not certain. CDR1 is GTSNPN and CDR2 is SVGIG in the germline V gene (reference sequence). The CDR3 runs to 13 residues. The V end lost 0 bases, the J end lost 1 base, and 6 bases lay between the germline ends. The CDR3 region has the DNA TGTGCCTGGAGTGTCGGAGGGAACACTGAAGCTTTCTTT. Translated, it gives CAWSVGGNTEAFF.

Here the CDR3 reads CASSLSGRGGTDTQYF. DNA for the CDR3: TGCGCCAGCAGCTTGTCCGGGAGAGGTGGCACAGATACGCAGTATTTT. This chain connects TRBV5-1 to TRBJ2-3; tentatively, D is TRBD2 (6 bases). The V end lost 1 base, the J end lost 1 base, and 13 bases lay between the germline ends. The CDR3 covers 16 residues. CDR1 is SGHRS and CDR2 is YFSETQ in the germline V gene.

V is TRBV2 and J is TRBJ1-1; D possibly corresponds to TRBD1 (6 bases). V lost 4 bases to trimming and J lost 3 bases, with 15 bases between them. The CDR3 contains 15 residues. Germline V gene sequence: CDR1 SNHLY, CDR2 FYNNEI. The CDR3 loop reads CASSVSFEGDTEAFF. CDR3 coding DNA: TGTGCCAGCAGTGTGAGTTTCGAGGGGGACACTGAAGCTTTCTTT.

V and J are TRBV7-2 and TRBJ2-2; 9 bases map to TRBD2. Germline V CDR1 and CDR2: SGHTA, FQGNSA. The CDR3 loop spans 14 amino acids. J gave up 6 bases and V 10 bases, and 9 bases lay outside the gene matches. The CDR3 DNA reads TGTGCCACCGAGCGCGGGAGGGGTTCCGGGGAGCTGTTTTTT. Amino acids: CATERGRGSGELFF.

The chain employs TRBV5-8 and TRBJ2-4; 9 bases match TRBD1. V shed 1 base and J 0 bases; nucleotides not matched to a gene: 5. The CDR3 length is 17 residues. Looked up from germline, CDR1 is SGHTS and CDR2 is YDEGEE. This CDR3 reads CASSLLGQGLAKNIQYF. The CDR3 DNA reads as TGTGCCAGCAGCTTGTTGGGACAGGGCTTAGCCAAAAACATTCAGTACTTC.

The chain joins TRBV3-1 (or the pseudogene TRBV3-2) to TRBJ1-3; 10 nucleotides align to TRBD1. The trim removed 4 bases at V and 4 bases at J, leaving 7 bases unmatched. Germline V CDR1 and CDR2: LGHDT, YNNKEL (reference sequence). This CDR3 spans 16 amino acids. DNA for the CDR3: TGTGCCAGCAGCCGCGTGGGACAGGGGTTGGGAAACACCATATATTTT. It yields the protein CASSRVGQGLGNTIYF.

V is TRBV2 and J is TRBJ2-5; 8 nucleotides agree with TRBD1. Germline V gives CDR1 SNHLY, CDR2 FYNNEI. The CDR3 covers 16 residues. V dropped 3 bases and J dropped 5; count of bases not matched to a gene: 11. In DNA form, the CDR3 reads TGTGCCAGCAGTGATAGGTGGCCAGGGGGCCGGGAGACCCAGTACTTC. Its protein product is CASSDRWPGGRETQYF.

This clone was seen just once. Here the CDR3 reads CASSSPLENTEAFF. The CDR3 coding sequence is TGTGCCAGCAGCTCCCCTCTAGAGAACACTGAAGCTTTCTTT. The genes are TRBV7-9 and TRBJ1-1; D is unresolved. The CDR3 length is 14 residues. Germline V gives CDR1 SEHNR, CDR2 FQNEAQ (reference sequence). Trimming stripped 4 bases from V and 1 base from J, with 10 bases between.

V gene TRBV10-3 combines with J gene TRBJ2-3, with a weak D call TRBD2 (6 bases). With 10 bases removed from V and 5 bases from J, the gap between germline ends came to 19 bases. The V gene's germline CDR1 is ENHRY and CDR2 SYGVKD. CDR3 length: 14 amino acids. This CDR3 reads CATGAGNTLDTQYF. The CDR3 nucleotides are TGTGCCACCGGCGCGGGGAACACTCTAGATACGCAGTATTTT.

V and J are TRBV3-1 (or the pseudogene TRBV3-2) and TRBJ1-6; 8 bases map to TRBD1. Unmatched junction bases numbered 4, after V lost 4 bases and J lost 8 bases. Looked up from germline, CDR1 is LGHDT and CDR2 is YNNKEL (reference sequence). CDR3 size: 14 residues. CDR3 in DNA: TGTGCCAGCAGCCGGACAGGGTGGGATTCACCCCTCCACTTT. Translating gives CASSRTGWDSPLHF.

The rearrangement uses TRBV6-5 and TRBJ1-4; TRBD1 is a possible D gene (5 bases). Germline V gene lookup returns CDR1 MNHEY and CDR2 SVGAGI. The V end was cut by 1 base, the J end by 7 bases, with 13 bases between. CDR3 length: 15 amino acids. The CDR3 DNA reads as TGTGCCAGCAGTTACTACCCGGACAATGGTGAAAAACTGTTTTTT. It is translated as CASSYYPDNGEKLFF.

V gene TRBV7-2 combines with J gene TRBJ1-6; D is possibly TRBD1 (6 bases). Between the trimmed V and J ends, which lost 5 bases and 8 bases, there was a span of 19 bases. CDR3 length: 16 amino acids. CDR1 and CDR2 (germline): SGHTA, FQGNSA. The DNA for the CDR3 is TGTGCCAGCAGCGTTGACCCTACAGGGTTTTATTCACCCCTCCACTTT. It yields the protein CASSVDPTGFYSPLHF.

The rearrangement uses TRBV4-3 and TRBJ1-2; possible D gene TRBD1, 5 bases. The CDR3 is 16 amino acids. Per the germline V gene, CDR1 is LGHNA and CDR2 is YSLEER. With 0 bases removed from V and 3 bases from J, the gap between germline ends came to 14 bases. CDR3 in DNA: TGCGCCAGCAGCCAAGATGGGGCGGTACACTACTATGGCTACACCTTC. This codes for CASSQDGAVHYYGYTF.

The chain has TRBV5-4 and TRBJ1-2; D is unclear. CDR3 length: 14 amino acids. The V gene's germline CDR1 is SGHNT and CDR2 YYREEE (reference sequence). V shed 3 bases and J shed 8 bases, with 17 bases lying between them. This CDR3 reads CASSWFLIKTGYTF. CDR3 bases: TGTGCCAGCAGCTGGTTTCTGATCAAAACAGGCTACACCTTC.

The gene calls are TRBV9 and TRBJ2-1, with 7 bases aligning to TRBD2. CDR3 length equals 16 residues. J was trimmed by 2 bases and V by 4 bases; bases with no gene match: 9. Per germline, CDR1 SGDLS and CDR2 YYNGEE. The CDR3 DNA sequence: TGTGCCAGCAGCCCCCGGGGGGTTCTGCCCTACAATGAGCAGTTCTTC. Translated: CASSPRGVLPYNEQFF.

The V call is TRBV6-2 or TRBV6-3, the J call TRBJ2-1, with 8 bases fitting TRBD2. The V segment lost 1 base and the J segment 3 bases; nucleotides outside the gene matches: 14. Looked up from germline, CDR1 is MNHEY and CDR2 is SVGEGT. The CDR3 has 19 amino acids. The CDR3 region is CASSYFPTVASGYYNEQFF. In nucleotides, the CDR3 is TGTGCCAGCAGTTACTTCCCGACCGTGGCTAGCGGGTACTACAATGAGCAGTTCTTC.

This sequence joins TRBV10-2 and TRBJ1-1, with TRBD1 as a possible D gene (6 bases). The CDR3 runs 19 residues. V was trimmed by 2 bases and J by 0 bases, leaving 22 bases between them. Germline V CDR1 and CDR2: WSHSY, SAAADI. The CDR3 region has the DNA TGCGCCAGCAGTGAGAAACTTAGGGGCAGGGGTGGCATGAACACTGAAGCTTTCTTT. Amino acid sequence: CASSEKLRGRGGMNTEAFF.

This clone appeared a single time. The genes are TRBV2 and TRBJ2-3, with a weak D call TRBD2 (6 bases). The germline V gene encodes CDR1 SNHLY and CDR2 FYNNEI. Deletions cut 6 bases from V and 1 base from J, with 14 bases between. The CDR3 contains 15 residues. The CDR3 region has the DNA TGTGCCAGCAGGGCCGGGACTCCCCGCACAGATACGCAGTATTTT. It specifies CASRAGTPRTDTQYF.

This clone was recorded only once. The chain employs TRBV16 and TRBJ1-1; D unresolved. V lost 6 bases and J lost 0, with 11 bases in between. Germline V gene data show CDR1 as KGHSY and CDR2 as FQNENV. The length of the CDR3 is 14 residues. The CDR3 sequence: CASSFLGMNTEAFF. CDR3 DNA sequence: TGTGCCAGCAGTTTTTTGGGAATGAACACTGAAGCTTTCTTT.

This chain joins TRBV10-3 and TRBJ2-2; a weak D match, TRBD2 (5 bases). Germline CDR1 reads ENHRY; CDR2 reads SYGVKD. V dropped 0 bases and J dropped 2 bases, with 7 bases sitting between them. CDR3 length equals 15 residues. CDR3 loop: CAISESEVNTGELFF. CDR3 bases: TGTGCCATCAGTGAGTCGGAGGTTAACACCGGGGAGCTGTTTTTT.

A remark on this clone: Compared with germline, one end of the junction differs, possibly owing to a read error. This chain uses TRBV4-1 with TRBJ2-2; D is ambiguous. The CDR3 is 15 amino acids. The germline V gene has CDR1 MGHRA and CDR2 YSYEKL. CDR3: CASSQFPTHTEELFF. DNA of the CDR3: TGCGCCAGCAGCCAGTTTCCCACCCACACCGAGGAGCTGTTTTTT.

The chain combines TRBV5-4 with TRBJ2-5, with 7 nucleotides matching TRBD2. Trimming at V came to 4 bases and at J to 1 base, leaving 4 bases not matched to a gene. Germline lookup yields CDR1 SGHNT and CDR2 YYREEE (reference sequence). This CDR3 is built from 14 residues. CDR3 nucleotides: TGTGCCAGCAGCACCTGGGGGGGCCAAGAGACCCAGTACTTC. Translated: CASSTWGGQETQYF.

This chain uses TRBV2 with TRBJ2-7; unclear D gene. The V gene lost 8 bases and the J gene lost 8 bases, with 7 bases spanning the gap. Germline CDR1 and CDR2: SNHLY and FYNNEI. The CDR3 loop spans 9 amino acids. CDR3 loop: CASGVQQYV. The CDR3 nucleotides read TGTGCCAGCGGGGTTCAGCAGTACGTC.

This clone was counted once. The J gene is TRBJ1-2, the V gene TRBV21-1. TRBV21-1 is a known pseudogene. This CDR3 is 16 amino acids long. The CDR3 region is CASPFLGGGMAYGYTF. CDR3 sequence (DNA): TGTGCCAGCCCTTTCCTCGGGGGAGGGATGGCCTATGGCTACACCTTC.

The V and J genes are TRBV11-1 and TRBJ2-1; D gene unclear. The CDR3 contains 14 residues. From germline, CDR1 is SGHAT and CDR2 FQDESV (reference sequence). V dropped 5 bases and J dropped 5 bases, with 13 bases sitting between them. DNA of the CDR3: TGTGCCAGCAGCGACTCGGACGGCAACAATGAGCAGTTCTTC. It encodes CASSDSDGNNEQFF.

The chain is built from TRBV18 and TRBJ2-7; D remains ambiguous. The ends were cut back, 5 bases at V and 2 bases at J, with 10 bases in the middle. The CDR3 consists of 13 residues. CDR1 is KGHSH and CDR2 is LQKENI in the germline V gene. DNA for the CDR3: TGTGCCAGCTCAAAGGACGCTACCTACGAGCAGTACGTC. It encodes CASSKDATYEQYV.

V is TRBV4-1 and J is TRBJ1-5, with D possibly TRBD1 on 5 matching bases. The germline V gene has CDR1 MGHRA and CDR2 YSYEKL. This CDR3 is 17 amino acids long. The germline V and J ends were trimmed by 3 bases and 7 bases, with 22 bases remaining between them. The CDR3 nucleotides are TGCGCCAGCAGCCAGCCCCAGAGGGAGGGGATCGGCCAGCCCCAGCATTTT. It codes for CASSQPQREGIGQPQHF.